These T cell receptor beta chains were read from a single sample in a study of blood T cell repertoires in COVID-19. Only in-frame clones appear in the TCRdb table, and some are missing; sequencing was by immunoSEQ multiplex PCR. Of over 130,000 clones listed, over 60% are singletons. The sample consisted of peripheral blood. These receptor sequences come from a woman in her forties or fifties with active or convalescent COVID-19. CDR3s include the opening cysteine and the closing phenylalanine or tryptophan.

>TRBV29-1|TRBJ1-1
CSVEPTGGEEAFF
>TRBV6-6|TRBJ1-2
CASGLGNQVGYTF
>TRBV5-1|TRBJ1-1
CASSSLQGMNTEAFF
>TRBV7-9|TRBJ2-1
CASRDGSGAYNEQFF
>TRBV29-1|TRBJ2-7
CSALGLAGAGYEQYF
>TRBV24-1|TRBJ2-3
CATSAVGQAQDTQYF
>TRBV3-1/TRBV3-2|TRBJ1-5
CASSRRGQGEDQPQHF
>TRBV4-2|TRBJ2-7
CASSQDETSGSYEQYF
>TRBV11-2|TRBJ2-5
CASSFLTAFSYQETQYF
>TRBV7-2|TRBJ2-7
CASSLAPGSGYEQYF
>TRBV6-5|TRBJ2-1
CASSYSRGASYNEQFF